This TCR beta chain was identified in a study of OX40 agonist ivuxolimab in advanced cancers. Background on the whole study: Ivuxolimab was an agonistic, fully human IgG2 monoclonal antibody directed against OX40 (CD134), a costimulatory receptor. The monotherapy dose-escalation portion (N ≈ 52 patients) of the phase I ivuxolimab trial is reported in the paper. Intravenous ivuxolimab was administered to patients every 2 weeks at six dose levels: 0.01, 0.1, 0.3, 1.5, 3 and 10 mg/kg. In the dose-escalation cohort, approximately 83% of patients were male, and the mean age was roughly 56 years with a range of roughly 20 to 85. Of the approximately 50 dose-escalation patients, hepatocellular carcinoma was present in about 20, melanoma in roughly 15, renal cell carcinoma in 9 and head and neck cancer in 9. Prior anti-PD-1, anti-PD-L1 or anti-CTLA-4 therapy was permitted, and checkpoint inhibitors had been received by roughly two fifths of dose-escalation patients. Partial responses occurred in three dose-escalation patients, of whom one had hepatocellular carcinoma and two had cutaneous melanoma. Peripheral TCRbeta sequencing aimed to test whether ivuxolimab altered TCR sequence diversity and caused clonal T-cell expansion.

Study-wide findings and limitations: At doses from 0.1 to 3.0 mg/kg, clonal expansion was seen in both CD4+ and CD8+ blood T cells between baseline and week 6. Low levels of normalized T-cell clonal expansion were also shown by some nonresponding patients. In the 0.1-3.0 mg/kg groups, partial responders had among the lowest normalized peripheral clonal expansion, particularly in CD8+ T cells. Which antigens the clonally expanded peripheral T cells were specific for was not determined. After ivuxolimab, more expanded clones were found on average in CD8+ T cells than in CD4+ T cells.

Genomic DNA was isolated from the sorted cells so that the TCRbeta CDR3 region could be sequenced. TCRbeta CDR3 regions were sequenced using the immunoSEQ Assay. TCRdb retrieved this table from immuneACCESS and kept in-frame rearrangements only. Not all clones are present; in checked studies, unresolved V genes account for under half, and no reason is known for the remainder. Within this sample are 25,000 to 30,000 clones, with roughly 85% of them counted one time only. The ten top clones hold roughly 11% of the sample. Regarding this clone: The target of this receptor is not known. No much larger clone is present one base from it, and per-base qualities are unavailable.

Patients with autoimmune disease history or receiving systemic immunosuppression were excluded from the trial. In every dose cohort, peripheral blood was drawn for TCR sequencing at baseline, cycle 4 day 1, and cycle 7 day 1. The samples were taken from a phase I, first-in-human, multicenter, open-label dose-escalation trial of ivuxolimab. The trial enrolled adults with locally advanced or metastatic head and neck squamous cell, hepatocellular, melanoma or renal cell carcinoma. CD4+ and CD8+ T cells were sorted separately from peripheral blood before TCR sequencing. Taken from the germline V gene (reference sequence), the CDR1 and CDR2 loops are SGHKS and YYEKEE. V loses 2 bases, J loses 4 bases, and the germline ends lie 30 bases apart. Its CDR3 holds 20 amino acids, cysteine through phenylalanine. The DNA shown is the 60-base CDR3, in frame from base 1.

This sequence uses TRBV5-5 and TRBJ1-2; no confident D gene assignment can be made. This receptor was obtained from an adult with an advanced solid tumor such as melanoma, head and neck, liver or kidney cancer. The source was CD4+ or CD8+ T cells sorted from blood, collected in a trial of the OX40 agonist ivuxolimab. The CDR3 region has the sequence CASSFPGLGSQILIGYGYTF. The DNA sequence reads TGTGCCAGCAGCTTCCCGGGCCTTGGCAGTCAAATTCTAATTGGCTATGGCTACACCTTC.